The 30 T cell receptor beta chains listed next were all sequenced from one sample in a study of cytomegalovirus exposure and HLA in healthy donors. Researchers ran the PCR with 60 Vbeta and 13 Jbeta primers. This table comes from immunoSEQ multiplex PCR, and its TCRdb copy is limited to in-frame clones, with some not included. The sample lists about 200,000 clones, approximately 86% occurring once. Material: PBMCs. Receptors were obtained from a woman in her 30s in good health and CMV-seronegative.

This clone was recorded once. The gene calls are TRBV15 and TRBJ2-3, with D possibly matching TRBD2 (5 bases). V was pared by 5 bases and J by 6 bases, with 15 bases between. CDR1 and CDR2 from the germline V gene are LNHNV and YYDKDF (reference sequence). CDR3 length equals 14 residues. The DNA for the CDR3 is TGTGCCACCAGCCCGGGCCGCGGGTGGGATACGCAGTATTTT. Translation gives CATSPGRGWDTQYF.

This clone was counted once. The rearrangement joins TRBV27 to TRBJ2-2, with a possible D match to TRBD1 (6 bases). Germline CDR1 and CDR2: MNHEY and SMNVEV (reference sequence). CDR3 length: 15 amino acids. The V and J ends lost 2 bases and 6 bases respectively, with 13 bases between them. The CDR3, as DNA: TGTGCCAGCAGTTTAGCAGGGGCCTCCCCCGGGGAGCTGTTTTTT. Translating it yields CASSLAGASPGELFF.

The chain employs TRBV2 and TRBJ1-4; D may be TRBD1 (6 bases). Trimming removed 2 bases at V and 8 bases at J, with 15 bases between. The CDR3 runs to 15 residues. Germline loops: CDR1 SNHLY, CDR2 FYNNEI. CDR3 nucleotides: TGTGCCAGCAGTGAATTGACCGGGACACTCGAAAAACTGTTTTTT. Its translation is CASSELTGTLEKLFF.

The V call is TRBV9, the J call TRBJ2-7; the match to TRBD1 covers 7 bases. Germline V gene data show CDR1 as SGDLS and CDR2 as YYNGEE. This CDR3 contains 14 residues. The V gene end was trimmed by 7 bases and the J gene end by 7 bases; junction bases not matched to a gene: 14. As DNA, the CDR3 is TGTGCCAGCTCCCGGGGACAGCTAGCTTTGGAGCAGTACTTC. It specifies CASSRGQLALEQYF.

The chain couples TRBV18 to TRBJ2-6, with TRBD1 matching over 10 bases. Germline values: CDR1 KGHSH, CDR2 LQKENI. V dropped 3 bases and J dropped 2; count of bases not matched to a gene: 1. This CDR3 spans 16 amino acids. The CDR3 is CASSPGQGTGANVLTF. In DNA, the CDR3 is TGTGCCAGCTCACCGGGACAGGGGACTGGGGCCAACGTCCTGACTTTC.

This rearrangement joins TRBV11-3 to TRBJ2-1; perhaps TRBD1 as D (5 bases). The CDR3 is 13 residues long. Germline CDR1 is SGHNT and CDR2 is YENEEA. V shed 4 bases and J shed 2 bases, with 6 bases lying between them. The CDR3 region has the DNA TGTGCCAGCAGCTCGGACACCTACAATGAGCAGTTCTTC. It codes for CASSSDTYNEQFF. Variable domain in full (rest from reference TRBV11-3 and TRBJ2-1): EAGVVQSPRYKIIEKKQPVAFWCNPISGHNTLYWYLQNLGQGPELLIRYENEEAVDDSQLPKDRFSAERLKGVDSTLKIQPAELGDSAVYLCASSSDTYNEQFFGPGTRLTVL.

With regard to this clone: Germline and junction disagree at one end, which may indicate a read error. This chain uses TRBV18 with TRBJ2-7; 7 bases map to TRBD1. CDR3 length equals 15 residues. Per the germline V gene, CDR1 is KGHSH and CDR2 is LQKENI. The CDR3 loop reads CASSPGVGGSHEQYF. The CDR3 nucleotides read TGTGCCAGCTCACCAGGGGTAGGGGGCTCCCACGAGCAGTACTTC.

This chain uses TRBV7-9 with TRBJ2-6, with D perhaps TRBD2 (6 bases). Germline V gene data show CDR1 as SEHNR and CDR2 as FQNEAQ (reference sequence). The CDR3 is 15 residues long. The V gene lost 5 bases and the J gene lost 3 bases, with 11 bases spanning the gap. CDR3 loop: CASSPTGGGANVLTF. The DNA for the CDR3 is TGTGCCAGCAGCCCGACCGGGGGTGGGGCCAACGTCCTGACTTTC.

The chain uses TRBV7-9 and TRBJ2-3, with 10 nucleotides matching TRBD2. Losses at the gene ends were 5 bases for V and 6 bases for J; bases not matched to a gene: 14. CDR1 and CDR2 from the germline V gene are SEHNR and FQNEAQ (reference sequence). There are 17 residues in the CDR3. CDR3 region: CASSPTRLAGALDTQYF. The CDR3 DNA reads TGTGCCAGCAGCCCTACCCGGCTAGCGGGGGCCTTGGATACGCAGTATTTT.

The rearrangement uses TRBV9 and TRBJ2-7, with TRBD1 as a possible D gene (6 bases). This CDR3 spans 14 amino acids. V was shortened by 2 bases and J by 3 bases, with 12 bases between the two germline ends. The germline V gene has CDR1 SGDLS and CDR2 YYNGEE. The CDR3 spells CASSVGAPYYEQYF. In nucleotides, the CDR3 is TGTGCCAGCAGCGTGGGGGCCCCATACTACGAGCAGTACTTC. Complete variable domain (other parts from reference TRBV9 and TRBJ2-7): DSGVTQTPKHLITATGQRVTLRCSPRSGDLSVYWYQQSLDQGLQFLIQYYNGEERAKGNILERFSAQQFPDLHSELNLSSLELGDSALYFCASSVGAPYYEQYFGPGTRLTVT.

The rearrangement links TRBV7-3 to TRBJ2-2, with D hard to call. CDR1 is SGHTA, CDR2 FQGTGA, per germline. V was pared by 5 bases and J by 5 bases, with 6 bases between. The length of the CDR3 is 12 residues. The CDR3 protein is CASSRMTGELFF. The CDR3 coding sequence is TGTGCCAGCAGCCGTATGACCGGGGAGCTGTTTTTT. The entire variable domain, with the rest obtained from reference TRBV7-3 and TRBJ2-2, is as follows: GAGVSQTPSNKVTEKGKYVELRCDPISGHTALYWYRQSLGQGPEFLIYFQGTGAADDSGLPNDRFFAVRPEGSVSTLKIQRTERGDSAVYLCASSRMTGELFFGEGSRLTVL.

Only one count was recorded for this clone. The chain uses TRBV19 and TRBJ2-2; weak D call: TRBD1 (5 bases). Germline V lookup: CDR1 LNHDA, CDR2 SQIVND (reference sequence). Trimming removed 8 bases at V and 1 base at J, with 20 bases between. The CDR3 totals 17 residues. CDR3 sequence: CASSTPSGRENTGELFF. Here the CDR3 DNA reads TGTGCCAGTTCGACCCCTAGTGGCAGGGAGAACACCGGGGAGCTGTTTTTT.

V is TRBV18 and J is TRBJ2-7; tentative D call: TRBD1 (6 bases). The CDR3 sequence is 13 residues long. Germline CDR1 KGHSH, CDR2 LQKENI. The V end lost 6 bases, the J end lost 0 bases, and 9 bases lay between the germline ends. CDR3 nucleotide sequence: TGTGCCAGCTCTCCGGGACACTCCTACGAGCAGTACTTC. This codes for CASSPGHSYEQYF.

V gene TRBV9 combines with J gene TRBJ1-2, with 7 nucleotides matching TRBD1. V shed 3 bases and J 2 bases; nucleotides not matched to a gene: 7. The germline gives CDR1 SGDLS, CDR2 YYNGEE. The CDR3 contains 15 residues. For the CDR3, the DNA is TGTGCCAGCAGCGCGGGACAGACCCTGAACTATGGCTACACCTTC. This sequence encodes CASSAGQTLNYGYTF. The entire variable domain, with the rest obtained from reference TRBV9 and TRBJ1-2, is as follows: DSGVTQTPKHLITATGQRVTLRCSPRSGDLSVYWYQQSLDQGLQFLIQYYNGEERAKGNILERFSAQQFPDLHSELNLSSLELGDSALYFCASSAGQTLNYGYTFGSGTRLTVV.

This sequence joins TRBV25-1 and TRBJ2-5, with 12 bases fitting TRBD1. The length of the CDR3 is 15 residues. V lost 3 bases, J lost 4 bases, and 3 bases stayed unmatched. CDR1 MGHDK and CDR2 SYGVNS come from the germline V gene. Here the CDR3 reads CASSDGTGGRETQYF. The CDR3 nucleotides are TGTGCCAGCAGTGACGGGACAGGGGGCCGAGAGACCCAGTACTTC.

This sequence joins TRBV5-1 and TRBJ2-3; tentatively, D is TRBD2 (5 bases). This CDR3 has 14 residues. Trimming stripped 0 bases from V and 4 bases from J, with 9 bases between. Germline V gene data show CDR1 as SGHRS and CDR2 as YFSETQ. CDR3 bases: TGCGCCAGCAGCTTGGGGCTAGCCGCAGATACGCAGTATTTT. Its protein is CASSLGLAADTQYF.

The chain combines TRBV2 with TRBJ2-5; 7 bases are a match to TRBD1. V lost 3 bases and J lost 4; bases outside the gene matches: 5. Germline lookup yields CDR1 SNHLY and CDR2 FYNNEI. This CDR3 comprises 14 residues. This CDR3 reads CASSDSAGGETQYF. CDR3 in DNA: TGTGCCAGCAGTGATTCAGCAGGGGGAGAGACCCAGTACTTC.

The chain joins TRBV19 to TRBJ1-1; 8 nucleotides match TRBD1. This CDR3 has 14 amino acids. CDR1 and CDR2 (germline): LNHDA, SQIVND (reference sequence). J lost 5 bases, V lost 7 bases, and 9 bases had no gene match. The CDR3 is CASIDRGFGTEAFF. The CDR3 bases are TGTGCCAGTATCGACAGGGGTTTTGGGACTGAAGCTTTCTTT.

V gene TRBV5-1 combines with J gene TRBJ1-1; no definite D call. The CDR3 contains 15 residues. From germline, CDR1 is SGHRS and CDR2 YFSETQ. V lost 3 bases, J lost 1 base, and 13 bases lay in between. This CDR3 reads CASSSLSPQNTEAFF. The CDR3 nucleotides are TGCGCCAGCAGCTCCTTGAGCCCTCAGAACACTGAAGCTTTCTTT.

A word on this clone: Other DNA variants within this sample encode the same CDR3. The V and J genes are TRBV5-6 and TRBJ1-2; 9 nucleotides line up with TRBD1. Germline CDR1 SGHDT, CDR2 YYEEEE. The CDR3 is made up of 15 amino acids. V shed 0 bases, J shed 8 bases, and the junction held 8 bases outside the gene matches. CDR3 amino acids: CASSLVAGTGKGYTF. The CDR3 DNA reads TGTGCCAGCAGCTTGGTTGCTGGGACAGGGAAAGGCTACACCTTC.

CDR3 amino acids: CASSPGPRGRNEQFF. In DNA form, the CDR3 reads TGTGCCAGCAGCCCAGGCCCACGGGGTAGAAATGAGCAGTTCTTC. J is TRBJ2-1 and V is TRBV14, with D perhaps TRBD2 (5 bases). CDR3 size: 15 residues. CDR1 is SGHDN, CDR2 FVKESK, per germline. V was trimmed by 4 bases and J by 7 bases, leaving 17 bases between them.

The gene calls are TRBV27 and TRBJ2-1, with 8 positions matching TRBD1. CDR3 length equals 13 residues. With 8 bases clipped from V and 7 bases from J, the junction kept 7 bases outside the gene matches. Germline V lookup: CDR1 MNHEY, CDR2 SMNVEV (reference sequence). The CDR3 is CASGPTGANEQFF. DNA of the CDR3: TGTGCCAGCGGACCGACAGGGGCGAATGAGCAGTTCTTC.

For this clone: One end of the junction is discordant with germline, which a read error may explain. The rearrangement links TRBV12-5 to TRBJ2-5, with no clear D. The CDR3 is 14 amino acids. CDR1 LGHNT and CDR2 FRNRAP come from the germline V gene. The CDR3 DNA reads as TGTGCTAGTGGTTTGTGGCCTACCCAAGAGGCCCAGTACTTC. Protein: CASGLWPTQEAQYF.

The rearrangement joins TRBV28 to TRBJ2-7; D ambiguous. Germline V gene lookup returns CDR1 MDHEN and CDR2 SYDVKM. The CDR3 runs to 11 residues. Between the trimmed V and J ends, which lost 4 bases and 8 bases, there was a span of 9 bases. The CDR3 loop is CASSSLLQQYF. DNA for the CDR3: TGTGCCAGCAGTTCACTCTTACAGCAGTACTTC.

This clone has only one observation. The rearrangement links TRBV11-2 to TRBJ2-7; D is unclear. The CDR3 totals 14 residues. V lost 0 bases to trimming and J lost 1 base, with 7 bases between them. CDR1 and CDR2 from the germline V gene are SGHAT and FQNNGV. The CDR3 region is CASSLERISYEQYF. CDR3 DNA: TGTGCCAGCAGCTTAGAGAGAATTTCCTACGAGCAGTACTTC.

The chain combines TRBV30 with TRBJ1-1; the D is unclear. Trimming left V 4 bases short and J 4 bases short, with 7 bases between. This CDR3 has 11 residues. CDR1 and CDR2 from the germline V gene are GTSNPN and SVGIG (reference sequence). The CDR3 DNA follows: TGTGCCTGGACCCGGGGCACTGAAGCTTTCTTT. Protein: CAWTRGTEAFF.

The chain links TRBV7-3 to TRBJ2-1, with D hard to call. This CDR3 region has 13 residues. Germline V gene data show CDR1 as SGHTA and CDR2 as FQGTGA. Trimming took 1 base from V and 8 from J, leaving 9 bases between them. CDR3 bases: TGTGCCAGCAGCTTAATAGCCGTCGATGAGCAGTTCTTC. This encodes CASSLIAVDEQFF.

CDR3 residues: CASSFRLAGGYEQYF. The CDR3 DNA reads as TGTGCCAGCAGTTTCCGACTAGCGGGAGGTTACGAGCAGTACTTC. The rearrangement uses TRBV27 and TRBJ2-7; 13 bases are shared with TRBD2. CDR1 MNHEY and CDR2 SMNVEV come from the germline V gene (reference sequence). This CDR3 has 15 residues. V shed 3 bases and J 4 bases; nucleotides not matched to a gene: 3.

The rearrangement uses TRBV28 and TRBJ2-7; 9 bases are shared with TRBD1. CDR3 size: 16 residues. CDR1 MDHEN and CDR2 SYDVKM come from the germline V gene. The V gene end was trimmed by 6 bases and the J gene end by 4 bases; junction bases not matched to a gene: 13. CDR3 residues: CASSSADRTGVYEQYF. CDR3 DNA sequence: TGTGCCAGCAGCTCCGCCGATCGGACAGGGGTTTACGAGCAGTACTTC.

This clone was detected only once. This rearrangement joins TRBV5-1 to TRBJ2-3, with 9 bases lining up with TRBD2. This CDR3 has 16 amino acids. The V and J ends lost 0 bases and 6 bases, in that order; junction bases with no gene match: 8. From germline, CDR1 is SGHRS and CDR2 YFSETQ. The CDR3 region is CASSLGTSALSDTQYF. The CDR3 region has the DNA TGCGCCAGCAGCTTGGGGACTAGCGCCCTCTCGGATACGCAGTATTTT.